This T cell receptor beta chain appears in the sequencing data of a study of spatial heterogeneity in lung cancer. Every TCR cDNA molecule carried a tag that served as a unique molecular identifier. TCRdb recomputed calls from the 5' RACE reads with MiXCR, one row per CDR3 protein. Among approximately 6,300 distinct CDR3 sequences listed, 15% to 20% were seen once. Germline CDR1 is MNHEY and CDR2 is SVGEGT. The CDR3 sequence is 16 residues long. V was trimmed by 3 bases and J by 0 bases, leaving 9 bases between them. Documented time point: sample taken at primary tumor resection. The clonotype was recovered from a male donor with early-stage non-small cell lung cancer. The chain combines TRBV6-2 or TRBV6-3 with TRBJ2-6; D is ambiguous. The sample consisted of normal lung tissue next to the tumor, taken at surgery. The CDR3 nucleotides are TGTGCCAGCAGTTATCGGCCGGACTCTGGGGCCAACGTCCTGACTTTC. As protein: CASSYRPDSGANVLTF.